The 14 T cell receptor beta chains below were found in one sample sequenced in a study of cytomegalovirus exposure and HLA in healthy donors (dated by TCRdb to 2015 to 2018). To prepare the library, the immunoSEQ multiplex PCR assay was applied. For the multiplex PCR, a mixture combining 60 forward primers for TCR Vbeta segments and 13 reverse primers for TCR Jbeta segments was used. TCRdb took over this immuneACCESS table, retaining in-frame rearrangements with V and J assigned. Such tables are incomplete; in checked studies, under half of the missing clones stem from an unresolved V gene, and the remainder is unexplained. The sample table shows about 140,000 clones, and roughly three quarters are seen once. The ten largest clones represent about 3.1% of the sample. The source material was PBMCs. These receptors came from a female donor in good health and CMV-seronegative.

As to this clone: Other DNA sequences of this sample code for an identical CDR3. This sequence joins TRBV10-1 and TRBJ2-7; 11 bases are shared with TRBD1. CDR1 WNHNN and CDR2 SYGVQD come from the germline V gene (reference sequence). Trimming cost V 4 bases and J 2 bases; bases outside gene matches: 1. This CDR3 has 14 residues. CDR3 residues: CASSADRGPYEQYF. CDR3 in DNA: TGCGCCAGCAGTGCGGACAGGGGGCCCTACGAGCAGTACTTC.

The chain uses TRBV6-5 and TRBJ2-7; D is ambiguous. CDR1 is MNHEY and CDR2 is SVGAGI in the germline V gene. This CDR3 contains 16 residues. Trimming removed 0 bases from V and 2 bases from J, with 14 bases in between. The CDR3 spells CASSYSRSRLTYEQYF. CDR3 bases: TGTGCCAGCAGTTACTCGAGATCTAGGCTTACCTACGAGCAGTACTTC.

The chain uses TRBV5-1 and TRBJ1-1; D unclear. The CDR3 covers 15 residues. Between the trimmed V and J ends, which lost 4 bases and 3 bases, there was a span of 16 bases. Germline V gives CDR1 SGHRS, CDR2 YFSETQ. In nucleotides, the CDR3 is TGCGCCAGCAGCCTCCAGTCTTCCCAACACACTGAAGCTTTCTTT. Amino acid sequence: CASSLQSSQHTEAFF.

The V call is TRBV27, the J call TRBJ2-7; possibly TRBD1 for D (6 bases). CDR1 is MNHEY, CDR2 SMNVEV, per germline (reference sequence). Trimming pared 6 bases from V and 1 base from J, leaving 13 bases between. The CDR3 length is 14 residues. The CDR3 nucleotides are TGTGCCAGCAGGGCAGGGGTTTATTCCTACGAGCAGTACTTC. This codes for CASRAGVYSYEQYF.

The chain has TRBV11-2 and TRBJ2-7, with D tentatively TRBD2 (5 bases). CDR3 length: 15 amino acids. Germline CDR1 is SGHAT and CDR2 is FQNNGV. Trimming cost V 5 bases and J 1 base, with 15 bases left between them. CDR3 residues: CASSQDDYPSYEQYF. CDR3 in DNA: TGTGCCAGCAGCCAGGACGACTACCCGTCCTACGAGCAGTACTTC.

V gene TRBV7-9 combines with J gene TRBJ1-6; D not resolved. Trimming pared 2 bases from V and 0 bases from J, leaving 14 bases between. Germline-derived CDR1 and CDR2 are SEHNR and FQNEAQ (reference sequence). The CDR3 contains 18 residues. CDR3 in DNA: TGTGCCAGCAGCTTATATCCGCCGTGGAGCTCCTATAATTCACCCCTCCACTTT. It encodes CASSLYPPWSSYNSPLHF. Supplemented by reference TRBV7-9 and TRBJ1-6, the full variable domain reads DTGVSQNPRHKITKRGQNVTFRCDPISEHNRLYWYRQTLGQGPEFLTYFQNEAQLEKSRLLSDRFSAERPKGSFSTLEIQRTEQGDSAMYLCASSLYPPWSSYNSPLHFGNGTRLTVT.

The V gene is TRBV7-2, the J gene TRBJ2-1; 8 nucleotides agree with TRBD2. The junction had 10 bases not matched to a gene; V was cut back by 5 bases and J by 4 bases. The CDR3 runs 16 residues. Germline V gene lookup returns CDR1 SGHTA and CDR2 FQGNSA. CDR3 nucleotides: TGTGCCAGCAGCCCGTCAGCGGGAGAAGTGTACAATGAGCAGTTCTTC. Its protein product is CASSPSAGEVYNEQFF.

J is TRBJ2-7 and V is TRBV4-3; 9 bases are a match to TRBD2. The V segment lost 0 bases and the J segment 3 bases; nucleotides outside the gene matches: 12. The CDR3 has 18 residues. Germline V CDR1 and CDR2: LGHNA, YSLEER. The CDR3 DNA reads as TGCGCCAGCAGCCAAGATAAGAGGGTAGCGGGGGACCTCTACGAGCAGTACTTC. Amino acid sequence: CASSQDKRVAGDLYEQYF.

This chain links TRBV27 with TRBJ1-2; TRBD1 aligns across 8 bases. The CDR3 runs 12 residues. Germline V gives CDR1 MNHEY, CDR2 SMNVEV (reference sequence). Trimming cost V 11 bases and J 3 bases; bases outside gene matches: 5. The CDR3 region has the DNA TGTGCCGCGGCGGACAGGGACTATGGCTACACCTTC. The encoded protein is CAAADRDYGYTF.

DNA for the CDR3: TGCAGCGTTGACTCCGGGACAGACTACGAGCAGTACTTC. It specifies CSVDSGTDYEQYF. The chain joins TRBV29-1 to TRBJ2-7; 7 bases fit TRBD1. V gave up 3 bases and J gave up 3 bases; unmatched junction bases: 5. This CDR3 is 13 amino acids long. Germline CDR1 SQVTM, CDR2 ANQGSEA.

The count of this clone is one. The chain combines TRBV10-3 with TRBJ2-7; 12 positions match TRBD2. CDR3 length equals 16 residues. J gave up 5 bases and V 6 bases, and 11 bases lay outside the gene matches. Germline values: CDR1 ENHRY, CDR2 SYGVKD. The CDR3, as DNA: TGTGCCATCAGAACTAGCGGGGGGCCCCCCGGGAACGAGCAGTACTTC. It encodes CAIRTSGGPPGNEQYF.

The chain employs TRBV7-3 and TRBJ2-3; 10 bases align to TRBD2. V was pared by 4 bases and J by 6 bases, with 7 bases of the junction left unmatched. The CDR3 totals 15 residues. The germline CDR1 and CDR2 sequences are SGHTA and FQGTGA. The CDR3 nucleotides read TGTGCCAGCAGCTCTAGCGGGGGCACACTGGATACGCAGTATTTT. As protein: CASSSSGGTLDTQYF.

The V call is TRBV19, the J call TRBJ1-2; D is perhaps TRBD1 (6 bases). This CDR3 comprises 14 residues. CDR1 is LNHDA, CDR2 SQIVND, per germline (reference sequence). The V gene lost 3 bases and the J gene lost 4 bases, with 12 bases spanning the gap. In DNA, the CDR3 is TGTGCCAGTAGTATCCCCGGACAGACCTATGGCTACACCTTC. It codes for CASSIPGQTYGYTF.

V is TRBV2 and J is TRBJ1-1; 7 bases align to TRBD1. The junction had 8 bases not matched to a gene; V was cut back by 6 bases and J by 1 base. This CDR3 spans 15 amino acids. The V gene's germline CDR1 is SNHLY and CDR2 FYNNEI. The DNA of the CDR3 is TGTGCCAGCAGACCCGGGACAGCCTCGAACACTGAAGCTTTCTTT. This translates into CASRPGTASNTEAFF.